This T cell receptor beta chain was retrieved from a study of T cells in narcolepsy. This CDR3 has 17 amino acids. Assay used: immunoSEQ multiplex PCR; TCRdb lists only in-frame clones, some missing. Here the sample spans some 32,000 clones, 60% to 85% being singletons. This sequence originates from a human donor in good health. V and J are TRBV1 and TRBJ2-1; the table's TRBD2 call for D was not verified on the DNA. TRBV1 is assigned pseudogene status. Sequencing input: memory (CD45RA-) CD4+ T cells from blood. The CDR3 loop reads CTSSQRYGREAHHEQFF. CDR3 DNA: TGCACCAGCAGCCAAAGGTACGGGAGAGAAGCACACCATGAGCAGTTCTTC.